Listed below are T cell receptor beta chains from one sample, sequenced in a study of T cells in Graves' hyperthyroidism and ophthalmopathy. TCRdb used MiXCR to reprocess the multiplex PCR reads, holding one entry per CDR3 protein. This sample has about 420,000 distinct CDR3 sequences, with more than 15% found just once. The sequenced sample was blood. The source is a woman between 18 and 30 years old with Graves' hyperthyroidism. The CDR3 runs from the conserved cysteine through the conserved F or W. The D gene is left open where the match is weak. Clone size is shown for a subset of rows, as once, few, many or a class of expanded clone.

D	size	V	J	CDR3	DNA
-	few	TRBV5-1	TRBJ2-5	CASSQGRTQETQYF	TGCGCCAGCAGCCAGGGACGGACCCAAGAGACCCAGTACTTC
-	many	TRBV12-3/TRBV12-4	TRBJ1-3	CASDGGNTIYF	TGTGCCAGCGACGGAGGAAACACCATATATTTT
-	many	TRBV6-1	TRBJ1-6	CASSEWGWYSPLHF	TGTGCCAGCAGTGAATGGGGGTGGTATTCACCCCTCCACTTT
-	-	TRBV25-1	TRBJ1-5	CASSDPGGPQHF	TGTGCCAGCAGTGATCCTGGGGGGCCCCAGCATTTT
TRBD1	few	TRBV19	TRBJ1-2	CASEPDRGVSGYTF	TGTGCCAGCGAACCGGACAGGGGAGTGAGTGGCTACACCTTC
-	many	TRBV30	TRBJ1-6	CAWSRDGYNSPLHF	TGTGCCTGGAGCCGGGACGGTTATAATTCACCCCTCCACTTT
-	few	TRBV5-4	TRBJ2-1	CASAEGGRNEQFF	TGTGCCAGCGCCGAGGGGGGGCGGAATGAGCAGTTCTTC
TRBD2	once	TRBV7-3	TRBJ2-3	CASSETSGGGTQYF	TGTGCCAGCAGCGAGACTAGCGGGGGGGGTACGCAGTATTTT
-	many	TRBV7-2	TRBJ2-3	CASSLGAARSTDTQYF	TGTGCCAGCAGCTTAGGGGCCGCGCGGAGTACAGATACGCAGTATTTT
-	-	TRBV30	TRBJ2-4	CAWSVPGRYKNIQYF	TGTGCCTGGAGTGTACCCGGCAGATACAAAAACATTCAGTACTTC
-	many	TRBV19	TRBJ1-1	CASSSKTALNTEAFF	TGTGCCAGTAGTTCCAAGACGGCCCTGAACACTGAAGCTTTCTTT
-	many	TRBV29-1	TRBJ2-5	CSVLVSQETQYF	TGCAGCGTTTTGGTCAGTCAAGAGACCCAGTACTTC
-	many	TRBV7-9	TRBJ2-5	CASVRGTQETQYF	TGTGCCAGCGTTCGAGGGACCCAAGAGACCCAGTACTTC
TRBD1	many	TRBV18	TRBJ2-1	CASFTKAGGYNEQFF	TGTGCCAGCTTCACGAAGGCAGGGGGCTACAATGAGCAGTTCTTC
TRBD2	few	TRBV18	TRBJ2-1	CASSPGAGAKNEQFF	TGTGCCAGCTCACCAGGGGCGGGAGCGAAGAATGAGCAGTTCTTC
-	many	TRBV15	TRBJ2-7	CATSRDAGYEQYF	TGTGCCACCAGCAGAGATGCGGGGTACGAGCAGTACTTC
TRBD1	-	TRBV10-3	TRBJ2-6	CATGQGAILFDSGANVLTF	TGTGCCACAGGACAGGGGGCTATACTTTTCGACTCTGGGGCCAACGTCCTGACTTTC
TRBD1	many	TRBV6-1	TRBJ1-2	CATLRDRGLGGYGYTF	TGTGCCACCCTCCGGGACAGGGGCCTAGGTGGCTATGGCTACACCTTC
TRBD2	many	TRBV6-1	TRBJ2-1	CASRTSTSEYYNEQFF	TGTGCCAGCAGAACCTCGACTAGCGAATACTACAATGAGCAGTTCTTC
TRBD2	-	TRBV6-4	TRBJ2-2	CASSAVAGESGELFF	TGTGCCAGCAGTGCCGTCGCGGGGGAGTCCGGGGAGCTGTTTTTT
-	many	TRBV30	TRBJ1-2	CALQPNYGYTF	TGTGCCTTACAGCCTAACTATGGCTACACCTTC
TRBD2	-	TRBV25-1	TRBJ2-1	CARNIAGGPDNEQFF	TGTGCCAGGAACATAGCGGGAGGGCCGGATAATGAGCAGTTCTTC
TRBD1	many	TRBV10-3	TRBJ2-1	CAISRGQGYNEQFF	TGTGCCATCAGTCGCGGACAGGGCTACAATGAGCAGTTCTTC
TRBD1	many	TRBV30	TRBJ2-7	CAWSVLPGTGHSYEQYF	TGTGCCTGGAGTGTACTACCTGGGACAGGGCACTCCTACGAGCAGTACTTC
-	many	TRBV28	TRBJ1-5	CASRSIPNQPQHF	TGTGCCAGCAGATCGATTCCTAATCAGCCCCAGCATTTT
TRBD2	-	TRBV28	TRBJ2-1	CASQDSGRGNEQFF	TGTGCCAGCCAGGATAGCGGGAGGGGGAATGAGCAGTTCTTC
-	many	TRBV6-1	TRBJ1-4	CASSGGWGVDEKLFF	TGTGCCAGCAGTGGGGGGTGGGGGGTTGATGAAAAACTGTTTTTT
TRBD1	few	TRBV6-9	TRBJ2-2	CASSYIERQGAGELFF	TGTGCCAGCAGTTATATCGAGCGGCAGGGGGCCGGGGAGCTGTTTTTT
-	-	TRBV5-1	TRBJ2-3	CASSVRDRTDTQYF	TGCGCCAGCAGCGTCCGGGACCGCACAGATACGCAGTATTTT
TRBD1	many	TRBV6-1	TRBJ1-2	CASSEEKGRGRDYGYTF	TGTGCCAGCAGTGAAGAGAAGGGGAGGGGGCGCGACTATGGCTACACCTTC
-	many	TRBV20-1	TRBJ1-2	CSARDSKRRIYGYTF	TGCAGTGCTAGAGATAGTAAAAGGCGGATCTATGGCTACACCTTC
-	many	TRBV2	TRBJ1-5	CASRQGPNQPQHF	TGTGCCAGCAGACAGGGACCGAATCAGCCCCAGCATTTT
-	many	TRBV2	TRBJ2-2	CASRPGTISTGELFF	TGTGCCAGCAGACCCGGGACAATTAGCACCGGGGAGCTGTTTTTT
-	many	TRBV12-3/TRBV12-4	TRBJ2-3	CASSTRTDTQYF	TGTGCCAGCAGCACTAGAACGGATACGCAGTATTTT
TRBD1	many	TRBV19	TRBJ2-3	CASSIPGQGGTDTQYF	TGTGCCAGTAGTATCCCAGGACAGGGTGGCACAGATACGCAGTATTTT
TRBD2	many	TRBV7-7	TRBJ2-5	CASSSGTSGSAQYF	TGTGCTAGCAGCTCCGGGACTAGCGGGAGCGCCCAGTACTTC